The clone carrying this TCR beta chain has ten or more counts. Antigen: not known. TCRdb reprocessed the reads with MiXCR, giving one entry per CDR3 protein. The sample records under 250,000 distinct CDR3 sequences, approximately 7% being singletons. V was clipped by 2 bases and J by 7 bases, with 14 bases between them. The CDR3 has 14 amino acids. Germline lookup yields CDR1 SGHAT and CDR2 FQDESV (reference sequence). These data come from a study of T cell repertoires in cytomegalovirus infection. Study observations and caveats: Identification of carriers of CMV plus the relevant HLA was performed using cumulative public TCR beta family frequency. Across the ex vivo response, the dominant clonotypes were HLA-C-restricted CMV-specific TCR beta clonotypes.

Source material: PBMCs. This clonotype was sampled from a human donor in good health (CMV status not recorded). Some clones in this sample may be carry-over from other donors' samples. The V gene is TRBV11-1, the J gene TRBJ2-5; possibly TRBD2 for D (6 bases). CDR3 in DNA: TGTGCCAGCAGCTTAAACCTACCCGGGGGGACCCAGTACTTC. Its translation is CASSLNLPGGTQYF.